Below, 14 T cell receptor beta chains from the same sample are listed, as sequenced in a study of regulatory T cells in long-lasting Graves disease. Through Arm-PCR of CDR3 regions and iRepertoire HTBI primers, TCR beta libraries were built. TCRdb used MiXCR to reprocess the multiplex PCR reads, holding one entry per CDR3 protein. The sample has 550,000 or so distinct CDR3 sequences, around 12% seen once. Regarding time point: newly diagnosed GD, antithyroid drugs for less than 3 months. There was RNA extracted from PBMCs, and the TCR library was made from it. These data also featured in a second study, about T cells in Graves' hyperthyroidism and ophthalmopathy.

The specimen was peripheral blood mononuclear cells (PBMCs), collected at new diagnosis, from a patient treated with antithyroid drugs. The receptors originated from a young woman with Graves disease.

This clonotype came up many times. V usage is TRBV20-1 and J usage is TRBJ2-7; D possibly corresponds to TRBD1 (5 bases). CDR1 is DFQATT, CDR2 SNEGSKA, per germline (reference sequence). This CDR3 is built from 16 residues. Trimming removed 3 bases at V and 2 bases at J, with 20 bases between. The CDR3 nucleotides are TGCAGTGCTAGCACCTCCCGACAGAGGCTAACCTACGAGCAGTACTTC. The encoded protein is CSASTSRQRLTYEQYF.

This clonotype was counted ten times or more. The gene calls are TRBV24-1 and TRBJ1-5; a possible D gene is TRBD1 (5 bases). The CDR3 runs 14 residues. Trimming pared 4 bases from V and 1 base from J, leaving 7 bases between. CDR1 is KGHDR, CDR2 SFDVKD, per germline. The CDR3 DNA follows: TGTGCCACCAGTGAGGGACCGAGCAATCAGCCCCAGCATTTT. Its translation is CATSEGPSNQPQHF.

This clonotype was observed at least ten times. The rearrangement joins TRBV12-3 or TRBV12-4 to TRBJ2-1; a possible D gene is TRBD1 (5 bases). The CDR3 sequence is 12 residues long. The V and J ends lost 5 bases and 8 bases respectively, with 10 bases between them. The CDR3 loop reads CASSRRVDEQFF. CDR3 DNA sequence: TGTGCCAGCAGTCGCAGGGTCGATGAGCAGTTCTTC.

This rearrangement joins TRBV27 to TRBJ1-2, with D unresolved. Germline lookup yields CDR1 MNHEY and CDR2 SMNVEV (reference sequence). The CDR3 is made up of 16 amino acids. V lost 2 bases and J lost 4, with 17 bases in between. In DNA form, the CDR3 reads TGTGCCAGCAGTTTACTCCCCCCAGAAGGTTTCTATGGCTACACCTTC. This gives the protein CASSLLPPEGFYGYTF.

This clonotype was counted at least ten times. CDR3 in DNA: TGTGCCAGCAGTGACAGGGGTAATCAGCCCCAGCATTTT. This codes for CASSDRGNQPQHF. The chain uses TRBV7-2 and TRBJ1-5, with 8 bases that match TRBD1. Germline V CDR1 and CDR2: SGHTA, FQGNSA. The CDR3 totals 13 residues. The V and J ends lost 6 bases and 4 bases, in that order; junction bases with no gene match: 2.

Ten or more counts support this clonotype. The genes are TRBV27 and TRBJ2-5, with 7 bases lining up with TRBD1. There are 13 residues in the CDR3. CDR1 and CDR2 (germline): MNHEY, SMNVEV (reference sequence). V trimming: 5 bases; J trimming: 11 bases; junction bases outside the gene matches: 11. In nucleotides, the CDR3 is TGTGCCAGCAGTCCGCGAGGAGGACAGGCGCAGTACTTC. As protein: CASSPRGGQAQYF.

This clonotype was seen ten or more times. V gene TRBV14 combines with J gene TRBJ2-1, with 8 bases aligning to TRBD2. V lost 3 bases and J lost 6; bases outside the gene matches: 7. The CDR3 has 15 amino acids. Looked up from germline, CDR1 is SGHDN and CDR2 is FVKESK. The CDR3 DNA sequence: TGTGCCAGCAGCCACTTGACTAGCGTCCTCAATGAGCAGTTCTTC. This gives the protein CASSHLTSVLNEQFF.

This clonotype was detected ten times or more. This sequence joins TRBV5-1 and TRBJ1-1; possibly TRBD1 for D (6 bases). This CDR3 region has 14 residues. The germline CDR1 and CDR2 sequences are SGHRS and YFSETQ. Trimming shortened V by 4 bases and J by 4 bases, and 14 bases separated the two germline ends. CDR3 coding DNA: TGCGCCAGCAGCCCCGGACAGACGGGCACTGAAGCTTTCTTT. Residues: CASSPGQTGTEAFF.

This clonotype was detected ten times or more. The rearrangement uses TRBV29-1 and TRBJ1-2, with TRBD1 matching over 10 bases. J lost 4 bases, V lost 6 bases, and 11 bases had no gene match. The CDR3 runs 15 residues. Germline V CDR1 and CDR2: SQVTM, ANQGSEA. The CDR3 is CSVDERDRGGYGYTF. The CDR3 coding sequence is TGCAGCGTCGACGAAAGGGACAGGGGTGGCTATGGCTACACCTTC.

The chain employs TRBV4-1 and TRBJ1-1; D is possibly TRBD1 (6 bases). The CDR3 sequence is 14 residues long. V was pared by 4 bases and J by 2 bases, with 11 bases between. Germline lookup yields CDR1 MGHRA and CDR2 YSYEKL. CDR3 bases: TGCGCCAGCAGCCGAGGGACACTTAACACTGAAGCTTTCTTT. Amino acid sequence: CASSRGTLNTEAFF.

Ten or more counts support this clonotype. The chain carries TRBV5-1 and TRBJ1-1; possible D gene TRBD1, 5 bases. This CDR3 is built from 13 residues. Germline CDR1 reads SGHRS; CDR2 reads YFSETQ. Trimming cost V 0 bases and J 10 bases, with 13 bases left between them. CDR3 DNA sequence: TGCGCCAGCAGCTTGGGGGGGACGGATCGAGCTTTCTTT. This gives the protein CASSLGGTDRAFF.

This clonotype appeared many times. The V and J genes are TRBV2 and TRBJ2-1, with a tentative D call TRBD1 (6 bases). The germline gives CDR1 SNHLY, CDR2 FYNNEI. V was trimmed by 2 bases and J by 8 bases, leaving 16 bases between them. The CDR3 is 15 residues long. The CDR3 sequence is CASSESLDWTDEQFF. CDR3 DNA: TGTGCCAGCAGTGAATCACTAGATTGGACAGATGAGCAGTTCTTC. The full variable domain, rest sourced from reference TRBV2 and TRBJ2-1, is EPEVTQTPSHQVTQMGQEVILRCVPISNHLYFYWYRQILGQKVEFLVSFYNNEISEKSEIFDDQFSVERPDGSNFTLKIRSTKLEDSAMYFCASSESLDWTDEQFFGPGTRLTVL.

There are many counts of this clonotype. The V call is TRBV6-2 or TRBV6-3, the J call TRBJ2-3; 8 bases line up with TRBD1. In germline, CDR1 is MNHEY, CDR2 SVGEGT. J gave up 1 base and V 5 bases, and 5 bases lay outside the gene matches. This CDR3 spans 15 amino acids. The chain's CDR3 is CASSTPTGGTDTQYF. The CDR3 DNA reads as TGTGCCAGCAGTACCCCGACAGGGGGCACAGATACGCAGTATTTT.

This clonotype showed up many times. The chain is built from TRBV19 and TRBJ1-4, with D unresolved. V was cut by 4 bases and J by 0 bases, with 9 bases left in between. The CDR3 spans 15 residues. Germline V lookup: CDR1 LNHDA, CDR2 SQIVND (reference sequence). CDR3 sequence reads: CASSTRETTNEKLFF. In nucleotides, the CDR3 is TGTGCCAGTAGTACTCGCGAGACAACTAATGAAAAACTGTTTTTT.